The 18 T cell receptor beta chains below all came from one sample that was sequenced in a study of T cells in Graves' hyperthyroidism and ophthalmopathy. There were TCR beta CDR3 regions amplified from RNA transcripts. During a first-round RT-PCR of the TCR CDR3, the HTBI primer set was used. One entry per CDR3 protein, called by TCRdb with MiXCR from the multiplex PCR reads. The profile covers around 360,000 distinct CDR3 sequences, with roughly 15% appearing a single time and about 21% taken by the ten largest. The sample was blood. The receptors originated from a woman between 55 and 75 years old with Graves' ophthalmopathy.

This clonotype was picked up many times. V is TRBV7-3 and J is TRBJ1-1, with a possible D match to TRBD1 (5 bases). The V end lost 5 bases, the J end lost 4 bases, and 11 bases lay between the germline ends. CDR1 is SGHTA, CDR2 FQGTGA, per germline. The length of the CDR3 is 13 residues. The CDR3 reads CASSRGDGTEAFF. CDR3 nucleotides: TGTGCCAGCAGCAGAGGGGATGGCACTGAAGCTTTCTTT.

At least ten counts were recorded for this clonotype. The CDR3 loop is CASRRTDANTGELFF. The CDR3 bases are TGTGCCAGCAGGAGGACAGACGCGAACACCGGGGAGCTGTTTTTT. V is TRBV2 and J is TRBJ2-2; maybe TRBD1 (6 bases). Germline CDR1 is SNHLY and CDR2 is FYNNEI. The V end was cut by 6 bases, the J end by 0 bases, with 11 bases between. This CDR3 region has 15 residues.

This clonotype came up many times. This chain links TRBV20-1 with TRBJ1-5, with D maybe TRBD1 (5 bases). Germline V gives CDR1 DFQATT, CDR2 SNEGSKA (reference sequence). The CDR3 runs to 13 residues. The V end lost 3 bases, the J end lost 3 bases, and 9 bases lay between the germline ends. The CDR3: CSASDSPNQPQHF. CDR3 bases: TGCAGTGCTAGTGACAGTCCCAATCAGCCCCAGCATTTT.

The CDR3 bases are TGTGCCACCAGTGATGGGACATCACCTGAAGCTTTCTTT. Its protein is CATSDGTSPEAFF. The J gene is TRBJ1-1, the V gene TRBV24-1; D is perhaps TRBD1 (6 bases). Germline V CDR1 and CDR2: KGHDR, SFDVKD. CDR3 size: 13 residues. V gave up 3 bases and J gave up 6 bases, with 10 bases separating them.

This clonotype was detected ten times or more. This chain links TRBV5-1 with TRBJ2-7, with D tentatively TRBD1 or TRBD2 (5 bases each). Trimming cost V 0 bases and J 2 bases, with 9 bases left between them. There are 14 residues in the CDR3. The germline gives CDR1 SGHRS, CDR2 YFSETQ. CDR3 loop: CASSLGDGPYEQYF. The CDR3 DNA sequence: TGCGCCAGCAGCTTGGGGGACGGACCCTACGAGCAGTACTTC.

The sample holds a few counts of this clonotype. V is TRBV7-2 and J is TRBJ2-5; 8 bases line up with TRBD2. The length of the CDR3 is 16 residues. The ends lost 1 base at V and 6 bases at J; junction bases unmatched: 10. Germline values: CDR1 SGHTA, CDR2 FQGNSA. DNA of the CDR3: TGTGCCAGCAGCTTAGTCGATAGCGGGGTCCGAAAGACCCAGTACTTC. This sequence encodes CASSLVDSGVRKTQYF.

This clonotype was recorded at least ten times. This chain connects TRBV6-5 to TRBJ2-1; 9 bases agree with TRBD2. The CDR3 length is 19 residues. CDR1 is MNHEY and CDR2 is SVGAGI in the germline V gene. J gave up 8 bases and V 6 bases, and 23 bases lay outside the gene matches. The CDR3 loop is CASRSSRTSVRNGRDEQFF. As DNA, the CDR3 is TGTGCCAGCAGATCGAGCAGGACTAGCGTTCGCAACGGAAGGGATGAGCAGTTCTTC.

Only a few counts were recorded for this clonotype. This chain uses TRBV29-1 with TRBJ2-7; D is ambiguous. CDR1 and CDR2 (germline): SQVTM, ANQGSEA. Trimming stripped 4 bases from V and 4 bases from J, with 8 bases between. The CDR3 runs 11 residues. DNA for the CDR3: TGCAGCGTTGGGGCGGAGTACGAGCAGTACTTC. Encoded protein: CSVGAEYEQYF.

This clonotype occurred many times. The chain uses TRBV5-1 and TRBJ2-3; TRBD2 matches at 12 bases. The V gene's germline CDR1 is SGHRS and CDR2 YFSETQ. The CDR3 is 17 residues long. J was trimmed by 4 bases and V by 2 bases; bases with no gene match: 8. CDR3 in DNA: TGCGCCAGCAGCTTCCGGACTAGCGGGATAACGGCAGATACGCAGTATTTT. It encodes CASSFRTSGITADTQYF.

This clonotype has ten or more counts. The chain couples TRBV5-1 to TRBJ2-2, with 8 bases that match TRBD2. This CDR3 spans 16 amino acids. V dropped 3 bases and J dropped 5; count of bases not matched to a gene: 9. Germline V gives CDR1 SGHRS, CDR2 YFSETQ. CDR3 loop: CASSSTSGGWTGELFF. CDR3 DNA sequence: TGCGCCAGCAGCTCCACTAGCGGAGGGTGGACCGGGGAGCTGTTTTTT.

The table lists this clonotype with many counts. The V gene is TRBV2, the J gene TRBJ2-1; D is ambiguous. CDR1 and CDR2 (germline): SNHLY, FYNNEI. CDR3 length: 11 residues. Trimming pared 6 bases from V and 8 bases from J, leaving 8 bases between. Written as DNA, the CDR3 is TGTGCCAGCAGCCCGTCTGATGAGCAGTTCTTC. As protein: CASSPSDEQFF.

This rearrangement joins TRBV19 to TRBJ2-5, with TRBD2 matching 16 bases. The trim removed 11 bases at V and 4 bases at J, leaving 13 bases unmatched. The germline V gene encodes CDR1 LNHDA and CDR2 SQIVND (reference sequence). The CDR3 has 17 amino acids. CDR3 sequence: CASRGTSGRGAGETQYF. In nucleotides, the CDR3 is TGTGCCTCCAGAGGGACTAGCGGGAGGGGAGCGGGAGAGACCCAGTACTTC.

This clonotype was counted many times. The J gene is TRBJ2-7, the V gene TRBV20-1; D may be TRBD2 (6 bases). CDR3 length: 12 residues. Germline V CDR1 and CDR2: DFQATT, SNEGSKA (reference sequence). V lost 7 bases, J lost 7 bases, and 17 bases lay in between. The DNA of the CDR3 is TGCAGTGGAGAAATATACGGGAGAGAGCAGTACTTC. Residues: CSGEIYGREQYF.

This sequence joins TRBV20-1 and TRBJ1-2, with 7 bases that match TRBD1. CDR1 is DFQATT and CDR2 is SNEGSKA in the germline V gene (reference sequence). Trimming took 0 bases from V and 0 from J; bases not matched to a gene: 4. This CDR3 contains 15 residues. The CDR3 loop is CSARDRDRTNYGYTF. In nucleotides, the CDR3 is TGCAGTGCTAGAGACCGGGACAGAACTAACTATGGCTACACCTTC.

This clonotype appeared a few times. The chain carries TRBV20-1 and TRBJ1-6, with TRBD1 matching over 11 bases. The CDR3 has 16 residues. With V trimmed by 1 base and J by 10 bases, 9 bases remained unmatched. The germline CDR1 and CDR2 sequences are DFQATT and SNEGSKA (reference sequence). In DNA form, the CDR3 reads TGCAGTGCTAGAGCCTCTTGGGACAGGGGGGAGTCACCCCTCCACTTT. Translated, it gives CSARASWDRGESPLHF.

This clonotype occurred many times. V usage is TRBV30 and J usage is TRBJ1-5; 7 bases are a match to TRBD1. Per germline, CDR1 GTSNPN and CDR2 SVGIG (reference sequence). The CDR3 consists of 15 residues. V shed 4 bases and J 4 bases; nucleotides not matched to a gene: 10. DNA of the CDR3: TGTGCCTGGACCCATCCGGGACAGCCTAATCAGCCCCAGCATTTT. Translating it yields CAWTHPGQPNQPQHF. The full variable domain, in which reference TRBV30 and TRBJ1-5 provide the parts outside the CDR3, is SQTIHQWPATLVQPVGSPLSLECTVEGTSNPNLYWYRQAAGRGLQLLFYSVGIGQISSEVPQNLSASRPQDRQFILSSKKLLLSDSGFYLCAWTHPGQPNQPQHFGDGTRLSIL.

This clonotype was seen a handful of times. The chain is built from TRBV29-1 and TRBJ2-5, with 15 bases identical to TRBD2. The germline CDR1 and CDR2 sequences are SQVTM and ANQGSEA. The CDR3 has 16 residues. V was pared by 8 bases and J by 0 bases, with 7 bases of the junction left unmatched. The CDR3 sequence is CSPEGLAGGDQETQYF. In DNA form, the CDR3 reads TGCAGCCCTGAGGGACTAGCGGGAGGAGACCAAGAGACCCAGTACTTC.

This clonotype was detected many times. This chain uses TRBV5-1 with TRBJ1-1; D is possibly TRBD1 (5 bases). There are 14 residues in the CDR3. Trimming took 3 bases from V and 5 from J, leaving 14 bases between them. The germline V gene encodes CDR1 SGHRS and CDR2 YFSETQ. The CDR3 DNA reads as TGCGCCAGCAGCTCGTTAAGGGACGGGACTGAAGCTTTCTTT. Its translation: CASSSLRDGTEAFF.